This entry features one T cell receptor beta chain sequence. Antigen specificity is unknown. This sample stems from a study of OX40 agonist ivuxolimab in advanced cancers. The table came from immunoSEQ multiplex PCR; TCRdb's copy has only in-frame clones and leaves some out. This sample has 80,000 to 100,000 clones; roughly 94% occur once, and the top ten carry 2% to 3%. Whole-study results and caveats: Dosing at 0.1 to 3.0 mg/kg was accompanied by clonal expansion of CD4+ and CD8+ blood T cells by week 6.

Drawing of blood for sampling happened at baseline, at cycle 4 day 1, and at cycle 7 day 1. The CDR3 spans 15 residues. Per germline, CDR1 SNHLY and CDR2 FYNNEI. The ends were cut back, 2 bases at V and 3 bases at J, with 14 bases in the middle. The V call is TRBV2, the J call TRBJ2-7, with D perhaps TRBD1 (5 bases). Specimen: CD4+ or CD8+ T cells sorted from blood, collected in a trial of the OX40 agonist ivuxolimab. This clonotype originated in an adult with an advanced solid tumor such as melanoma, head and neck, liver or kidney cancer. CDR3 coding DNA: TGTGCCAGCAGTGAATTAAGGGGTGTTGGCTACGAGCAGTACTTC. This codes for CASSELRGVGYEQYF.